What follows describes a single TCR beta chain. The antigen it recognizes is unknown. No base-level quality is on record; no much larger clone is a single base apart. Relative to germline, V is missing 8 bases and J is missing 2 bases, with 10 bases of the junction outside any gene match. Inclusive of the bounding cysteine and phenylalanine, the CDR3 is 17 residues long. The only DNA kept is the CDR3, 51 bases in frame from the first base. In the germline V gene, CDR1 corresponds to ENHRY and CDR2 to SYGVKD. This sample is part of a study of post-analysis software for immune sequencing data (dated by TCRdb to between 2015 and 2017). Regarding the study in general: Recorded disease courses included relapsing-remitting, secondary progressive and progressive-relapsing multiple sclerosis, with some patients lacking subtype annotation. The patient repertoires were set against under 12 previously published healthy control repertoires from donors whose ages ranged from about 6 to 25 years. A subset of samples was prepared in parallel using single-end sample barcoding, then pooled and co-amplified after Illumina adapter ligation.

General study outcomes and caveats: Direct clustering with F measure showed strong co-clustering of samples prepared in the same batch, prompting a batch-effect correction. The multiple sclerosis patient group was slightly younger than the control group. Compared with controls, multiple sclerosis patients had significantly lower normalized Chao1 diversity, a finding suggesting substantial peripheral T-cell clonal expansion. Significantly higher frequencies in patients than in controls were found for about 5 TRBV segments, including TRBV5-6, TRBV5-1 and TRBV20-1.

Preparation of the library involved PCR. These reads were obtained on an Illumina HiSeq 2500. Unique molecular identifiers were incorporated into TCR beta cDNA libraries to reduce PCR and sequencing biases. Approximately 500,000 cDNA molecules were obtained per 1 to 10 million input T cells, so each molecule approximated one T cell. The same protocol used for the earlier healthy control dataset was applied to prepare and sequence the patient libraries. Within a given batch, samples were prepared together, multiplexed and sequenced on the same HiSeq lane. The original pipeline was this. Raw barcoded reads were processed with MIGEC, and single-read molecular identifier groups were discarded before consensus assembly and CDR3 extraction. Clonotype tables were post-analysed with VDJtools, normalizing diversity by down-sampling all datasets to the smallest sample size. To correct batch-related cross-sample contamination, repertoire overlap clustering matched CDR3 amino acid sequences but not nucleotide sequences. TCRdb ran its own pipeline on the public reads, namely fastp trimming at Q25 and MiXCR clone calling, and kept in-frame beta chains. A single entry per CDR3 protein holds the most common genes and DNA from its merged rows. These V and J calls rely on TCRdb rather than the paper's analysis. Present in this sample are roughly 600,000 distinct CDR3 sequences, around 47% of which were seen just once. The ten top clones hold more than 1.5% of the sample.

To demonstrate the VDJtools post-analysis software, TCR beta repertoires were profiled from the peripheral blood of about 14 young patients with multiple sclerosis. The multiple sclerosis patients were children and adolescents ranging in age from about 6 to 17 years. The rearrangement combines TRBV10-3 with TRBJ2-7; 15 nucleotides in the junction match TRBD2. Material for sequencing was blood. This TCR derives from a girl aged 5-17 years with multiple sclerosis. The CDR3 region has the sequence CAIQLGLAGGAPYEQYF. The nucleotide sequence reads TGTGCCATCCAACTCGGACTAGCGGGAGGGGCACCCTACGAGCAGTACTTC.